These 6 T cell receptor beta chains originate from one sample sequenced in a study of OX40 agonist ivuxolimab in advanced cancers. Sequencing was performed with immunoSEQ multiplex PCR; in TCRdb, only in-frame clones are kept and a portion is missing. The top ten clones hold around 5% of a sample with about 71,000 clones, 81% of them seen once. This material consisted of CD4+ or CD8+ T cells sorted from blood, taken in a trial of the OX40 agonist ivuxolimab. All receptors derive from an adult with an advanced solid tumor such as melanoma, head and neck, liver or kidney cancer.

As concerns this clone: The same CDR3 can be traced to other DNA sequences in this sample. The V call is TRBV2, the J call TRBJ1-2; TRBD1 matches at 7 bases. This CDR3 region has 17 residues. Trimming at V came to 2 bases and at J to 2 bases, leaving 11 bases not matched to a gene. CDR1 and CDR2 from the germline V gene are SNHLY and FYNNEI. The CDR3 loop is CASSEQKTGNWNYGYTF. The CDR3 DNA reads TGTGCCAGCAGTGAACAAAAGACAGGGAACTGGAACTATGGCTACACCTTC.

The J gene is TRBJ2-2, the V gene TRBV5-4; D might be TRBD2 (5 bases). Germline CDR1 is SGHNT and CDR2 is YYREEE (reference sequence). V gave up 0 bases and J gave up 7 bases, with 13 bases separating them. The CDR3 runs to 15 residues. CDR3 region: CASSLGGSSFGELFF. The CDR3 nucleotides are TGTGCCAGCAGCTTGGGAGGGAGTTCGTTCGGGGAGCTGTTTTTT.

This rearrangement joins TRBV4-3 to TRBJ1-5; possible D gene TRBD1, 5 bases. V was pared by 0 bases and J by 7 bases, with 13 bases between. Germline V gives CDR1 LGHNA, CDR2 YSLEER. This CDR3 is built from 15 residues. The chain's CDR3 is CASSQDTAGRQPQHF. CDR3 sequence (DNA): TGCGCCAGCAGCCAAGATACAGCAGGGAGGCAGCCCCAGCATTTT.

V gene TRBV19 combines with J gene TRBJ1-5; 7 nucleotides align to TRBD1. The CDR3 is 15 amino acids. Trimming cost V 4 bases and J 3 bases; bases outside gene matches: 6. Germline values: CDR1 LNHDA, CDR2 SQIVND (reference sequence). CDR3: CASSTPTGNNQPQHF. The CDR3 DNA reads as TGTGCCAGTAGTACCCCGACAGGGAACAATCAGCCCCAGCATTTT.

This chain uses TRBV7-9 with TRBJ2-1; 7 bases are a match to TRBD2. The V gene end was trimmed by 4 bases and the J gene end by 6 bases; junction bases not matched to a gene: 9. The CDR3 is 15 amino acids. Germline V gene data show CDR1 as SEHNR and CDR2 as FQNEAQ (reference sequence). The CDR3 protein is CASSYAGVFGNEQFF. CDR3 DNA: TGTGCCAGCAGCTACGCGGGAGTGTTCGGCAATGAGCAGTTCTTC.

The chain recombines TRBV5-8 with TRBJ1-2; 7 bases agree with TRBD1. Germline trimming cut 6 bases from V and 0 bases from J; bases unmatched to any gene: 5. Germline V CDR1 and CDR2: SGHTS, YDEGEE. The CDR3 contains 14 residues. CDR3 nucleotides: TGTGCCAGCATCCGGGACAGCACTAACTATGGCTACACCTTC. Its protein product is CASIRDSTNYGYTF. The full variable domain, its missing parts supplied by reference TRBV5-8 and TRBJ1-2, is EAGVTQSPTHLIKTRGQQATLRCSPISGHTSVYWYQQALGLGLQFLLWYDEGEERNRGNFPPRFSGRQFPNYSSELNVNALELEDSALYLCASIRDSTNYGYTFGSGTRLTVV.